These 21 T cell receptor beta chains were sequenced from one sample in a study of T cells in Graves' hyperthyroidism and ophthalmopathy. TCR beta CDR3 regions were amplified from RNA. The HTBI primer set served for first-round RT-PCR of the TCR CDR3. In TCRdb, the multiplex PCR reads were re-called with MiXCR into one record per CDR3 protein. The profile shows roughly 260,000 distinct CDR3 sequences, less than 15% of them singletons. The sequenced material came from blood. Receptor source: a woman aged 40 to 50 with Graves' hyperthyroidism that later progressed to Graves' ophthalmopathy.

Ten or more counts support this clonotype. Possible read error: a much larger clone is one base away. J is TRBJ1-1 and V is TRBV7-9; 7 bases line up with TRBD1. Germline assignment: CDR1 SEHNR and CDR2 FQNEAQ (reference sequence). The CDR3 runs to 14 residues. The CDR3 spells CASSWGQTNTETFF. DNA of the CDR3: TGTGCCAGCAGTTGGGGACAGACGAACACTGAAACTTTCTTT.

This clonotype showed up just a few times. V gene TRBV5-1 combines with J gene TRBJ2-2, with D perhaps matching TRBD1 (7 bases). Germline V gene sequence: CDR1 SGHRS, CDR2 YFSETQ. V lost 1 base, J lost 0 bases, and 31 bases lay in between. The CDR3 has 23 residues. The CDR3 loop is CASSLSSLLRGLIAEPNTGELFF. DNA of the CDR3: TGCGCCAGCAGCTTGAGTTCTCTCCTCAGGGGGTTAATAGCGGAGCCGAACACCGGGGAGCTGTTTTTT.

Ten or more counts support this clonotype. The chain joins TRBV6-1 to TRBJ2-1; D not certain. The V gene's germline CDR1 is MNHNS and CDR2 SASEGT. CDR3 length equals 13 residues. Between the trimmed V and J ends, which lost 2 bases and 7 bases, there was a span of 9 bases. The CDR3 sequence is CASSERLMNEQFF. For the CDR3, the DNA is TGTGCCAGCAGTGAAAGACTTATGAATGAGCAGTTCTTC.

This clonotype occurred many times. The chain recombines TRBV10-3 with TRBJ2-7; 12 bases fit TRBD2. The CDR3 length is 15 residues. Germline loops: CDR1 ENHRY, CDR2 SYGVKD. Trimming at V came to 5 bases and at J to 7 bases, leaving 9 bases not matched to a gene. CDR3 in DNA: TGTGCCATCAGTTCTAGGACTAGCGGGATGGGGGAGCAGTACTTC. It translates to CAISSRTSGMGEQYF.

This clonotype appeared many times. V is TRBV27 and J is TRBJ2-7; D is unresolved. Trimming removed 2 bases from V and 1 base from J, with 12 bases in between. The V gene's germline CDR1 is MNHEY and CDR2 SMNVEV (reference sequence). The CDR3 totals 15 residues. CDR3 amino acids: CASSLLGYGSYEQYF. The CDR3 nucleotides read TGTGCCAGCAGTTTACTAGGGTATGGGTCCTACGAGCAGTACTTC.

Notes on this clonotype: This may come from a read error, since a much larger clone is one base off. V is TRBV10-3 and J is TRBJ2-2, with TRBD2 as a possible D gene (6 bases). CDR1 is ENHRY and CDR2 is SYGVKD in the germline V gene. The CDR3 contains 15 residues. Trimming pared 2 bases from V and 7 bases from J, leaving 14 bases between. The chain's CDR3 is CAISELSGSIGELFF. CDR3 DNA sequence: TGTGCCATCAGTGAGCTTAGCGGCAGCATCGGGGAGCTGTTTTTT.

In its sample, this clonotype was seen many times. The DNA for the CDR3 is TGCAGTGCTATTGAGTCGGACAGGGGGCCCTATGGCTACACCTTC. Translated: CSAIESDRGPYGYTF. The chain joins TRBV20-1 to TRBJ1-2, with TRBD1 identical over 11 bases. The CDR3 length is 15 residues. CDR1 is DFQATT, CDR2 SNEGSKA, per germline (reference sequence). Trimming took 4 bases from V and 4 from J; bases not matched to a gene: 8.

This clonotype was recorded at least ten times. This sequence joins TRBV12-3 or TRBV12-4 and TRBJ2-5, with 10 positions matching TRBD2. The CDR3 has 16 residues. J gave up 7 bases and V 5 bases, and 13 bases lay outside the gene matches. The CDR3 loop reads CASSPPGTSAKGTQYF. Written as DNA, the CDR3 is TGTGCCAGCAGTCCCCCCGGGACTAGCGCGAAGGGGACCCAGTACTTC.

The sample holds many counts of this clonotype. The CDR3 DNA follows: TGTGCCAGCAGGCTAGGGAGCGGGAGGATCTACAATGAGCAGTTCTTC. Its protein is CASRLGSGRIYNEQFF. J is TRBJ2-1 and V is TRBV27; 9 bases line up with TRBD2. After removal of 6 bases from V and 3 bases from J, the junction contained 9 bases not matched to a gene. The germline V gene encodes CDR1 MNHEY and CDR2 SMNVEV (reference sequence). The CDR3 covers 16 residues.

As regards this clonotype: This may be a read error, as it is one base from a much larger clone. The rearrangement uses TRBV5-1 and TRBJ1-1; possibly TRBD1 for D (6 bases). With 0 bases removed from V and 5 bases from J, the gap between germline ends came to 14 bases. Looked up from germline, CDR1 is SGHRS and CDR2 is YFSETQ. The CDR3 runs to 15 residues. The CDR3 DNA sequence: TGCGCCAGCAGCTTGGTCGCAGGGGTTGGAACTGAAGCTTTCTTT. It is translated as CASSLVAGVGTEAFF.

This clonotype showed up many times. The chain employs TRBV6-2 or TRBV6-3 and TRBJ1-2; no clear D. The germline V gene has CDR1 MNHEY and CDR2 SVGEGT. Between the trimmed V and J ends, which lost 4 bases and 4 bases, there was a span of 16 bases. The CDR3 is 15 amino acids. CDR3 in amino acids: CASSSSRGYIYGYTF. CDR3 bases: TGTGCCAGCAGTTCATCGCGAGGCTATATCTATGGCTACACCTTC.

This clonotype showed up many times. The chain recombines TRBV25-1 with TRBJ2-5; TRBD1 agrees at 9 bases. The CDR3 is 15 amino acids. V shed 10 bases, J shed 5 bases, and the junction held 14 bases outside the gene matches. Germline V gene lookup returns CDR1 MGHDK and CDR2 SYGVNS. CDR3 DNA: TGTGCCACCAAAACCGGGACAGGGAGTGAGGAGACCCAGTACTTC. It yields the protein CATKTGTGSEETQYF. Full variable domain (rest looked up from reference TRBV25-1 and TRBJ2-5): EADIYQTPRYLVIGTGKKITLECSQTMGHDKMYWYQQDPGMELHLIHYSYGVNSTEKGDLSSESTVSRIRTEHFPLTLESARPSHTSQYLCATKTGTGSEETQYFGPGTRLLVL.

In its sample, this clonotype was seen many times. The chain couples TRBV18 to TRBJ2-7; D remains unclear. V was shortened by 1 base and J by 3 bases, with 10 bases between the two germline ends. The CDR3 runs 14 residues. The V gene's germline CDR1 is KGHSH and CDR2 LQKENI. The CDR3 here is CASSPQGTSYEQYF. In nucleotides, the CDR3 is TGTGCCAGCTCACCACAGGGCACAAGCTACGAGCAGTACTTC.

This clonotype was detected many times. The chain is built from TRBV12-3 or TRBV12-4 and TRBJ2-7, with D perhaps TRBD1 or TRBD2 (5 bases each). The CDR3 loop spans 15 amino acids. V lost 6 bases, J lost 0 bases, and 15 bases lay in between. CDR3 bases: TGTGCCAGCAGCCTAAGGGGACGGAGCTCCTACGAGCAGTACTTC. Protein sequence: CASSLRGRSSYEQYF.

At least ten counts were recorded for this clonotype. V is TRBV6-1 and J is TRBJ2-7, with 10 bases matching TRBD1. CDR3 length: 15 amino acids. V gave up 5 bases and J gave up 3 bases; unmatched junction bases: 7. Per germline, CDR1 MNHNS and CDR2 SASEGT. The CDR3 loop reads CASSQTGGAYYEQYF. CDR3 DNA sequence: TGTGCCAGCAGTCAGACAGGGGGCGCCTACTACGAGCAGTACTTC.

This clonotype was observed many times. The DNA of the CDR3 is TGTGCCAGCAGCTTAGGGGCGGGCCCTAGCACAGATACGCAGTATTTT. Protein product: CASSLGAGPSTDTQYF. V usage is TRBV11-3 and J usage is TRBJ2-3; possibly TRBD2 for D (5 bases). Germline lookup yields CDR1 SGHNT and CDR2 YENEEA. The V gene lost 1 base and the J gene lost 0 bases, with 11 bases spanning the gap. This CDR3 has 16 residues.

This clonotype was seen just once. The chain is built from TRBV7-8 and TRBJ2-5; 7 nucleotides agree with TRBD1. After removal of 4 bases from V and 4 bases from J, the junction contained 6 bases not matched to a gene. CDR1 and CDR2 from the germline V gene are SGHVS and FQNEAQ. The CDR3 is made up of 14 amino acids. The CDR3 region is CASSYGQVRETQYF. CDR3 DNA: TGTGCCAGCAGCTATGGACAGGTCAGAGAGACCCAGTACTTC. The whole variable domain, filled in from reference TRBV7-8 and TRBJ2-5, reads GAGVSQSPRYKVAKRGQDVALRCDPISGHVSLFWYQQALGQGPEFLTYFQNEAQLDKSGLPSDRFFAERPEGSVSTLKIQRTQQEDSAVYLCASSYGQVRETQYFGPGTRLLVL.

This clonotype was detected only a few times. The chain combines TRBV3-1 with TRBJ2-7; D is possibly TRBD1 or TRBD2 (5 bases each). V was clipped by 5 bases and J by 3 bases, with 14 bases between them. This CDR3 contains 14 residues. Per the germline V gene, CDR1 is LGHDT and CDR2 is YNNKEL (reference sequence). The DNA of the CDR3 is TGTGCCAGCAGCTCGCTCACTAGGGGCTACGAGCAGTACTTC. Translating gives CASSSLTRGYEQYF.

The chain has TRBV5-1 and TRBJ2-1; 8 nucleotides agree with TRBD2. Germline CDR1 reads SGHRS; CDR2 reads YFSETQ. J was trimmed by 8 bases and V by 2 bases; bases with no gene match: 9. The length of the CDR3 is 15 residues. The CDR3 region has the DNA TGCGCCAGCAGCTTAATCGGACTAGCTGGCGATGAGCAGTTCTTC. Translating it yields CASSLIGLAGDEQFF.

The chain uses TRBV5-6 and TRBJ1-6; tentative D call: TRBD1 (5 bases). Per germline, CDR1 SGHDT and CDR2 YYEEEE. Trimming cost V 0 bases and J 6 bases, with 10 bases left between them. This CDR3 has 15 amino acids. CDR3 DNA: TGTGCCAGCAGCTTGGTATGGGGGGGTAATTCACCCCTCCACTTT. Amino acids: CASSLVWGGNSPLHF.

This clonotype appeared many times. The V call is TRBV19, the J call TRBJ2-1; D not certain. The CDR3 loop spans 14 amino acids. Germline V gene data show CDR1 as LNHDA and CDR2 as SQIVND (reference sequence). V dropped 3 bases and J dropped 1 base, with 7 bases sitting between them. The CDR3 bases are TGTGCCAGTAGTATTTGGCGGTCCTACAATGAGCAGTTCTTC. This codes for CASSIWRSYNEQFF. The full variable domain, rest sourced from reference TRBV19 and TRBJ2-1, is DGGITQSPKYLFRKEGQNVTLSCEQNLNHDAMYWYRQDPGQGLRLIYYSQIVNDFQKGDIAEGYSVSREKKESFPLTVTSAQKNPTAFYLCASSIWRSYNEQFFGPGTRLTVL.